Below are 22 T cell receptor beta chains sequenced from a single sample in a study of cytomegalovirus exposure and HLA in healthy donors. 13 Jbeta primers and 60 Vbeta primers were used for the PCR. Clones were read by immunoSEQ multiplex PCR, and TCRdb kept only the in-frame ones, dropping some. The sample comprises 150,000 to 200,000 clones, around 80% of which are singletons, and roughly 10% rests with the top ten. The sample consisted of PBMCs. Every receptor here comes from a man between 18 and 35 years old in good health and CMV-seropositive.

The V call is TRBV19, the J call TRBJ2-4; tentative D call: TRBD2 (5 bases). The V gene's germline CDR1 is LNHDA and CDR2 SQIVND (reference sequence). The CDR3 is 16 amino acids. V shed 5 bases and J shed 0 bases, with 14 bases lying between them. The CDR3 is CASSAGLFVAKNIQYF. For the CDR3, the DNA is TGTGCCAGTAGTGCTGGACTTTTCGTAGCCAAAAACATTCAGTACTTC. The variable domain in full, completed from reference TRBV19 and TRBJ2-4, reads DGGITQSPKYLFRKEGQNVTLSCEQNLNHDAMYWYRQDPGQGLRLIYYSQIVNDFQKGDIAEGYSVSREKKESFPLTVTSAQKNPTAFYLCASSAGLFVAKNIQYFGAGTRLSVL.

J is TRBJ2-2 and V is TRBV7-3; D is perhaps TRBD2 (6 bases). Germline-derived CDR1 and CDR2 are SGHTA and FQGTGA. V was cut by 4 bases and J by 6 bases, with 12 bases left in between. This CDR3 region has 14 residues. The CDR3 loop reads CASSSQGGPGELFF. The DNA of the CDR3 is TGTGCCAGCAGCTCCCAAGGAGGGCCCGGGGAGCTGTTTTTT.

The chain couples TRBV13 to TRBJ2-1, with 9 bases lining up with TRBD1. The CDR3 covers 15 residues. Germline V gene data show CDR1 as PRHDT and CDR2 as FYEKMQ (reference sequence). J was trimmed by 0 bases and V by 5 bases; bases with no gene match: 2. CDR3: CASSETGGSYNEQFF. The CDR3 nucleotides are TGTGCCAGCAGCGAGACAGGGGGCTCCTACAATGAGCAGTTCTTC.

This chain connects TRBV9 to TRBJ2-1; 7 bases match TRBD1. The CDR3 sequence is 16 residues long. Germline V gene data show CDR1 as SGDLS and CDR2 as YYNGEE. V trimming: 0 bases; J trimming: 8 bases; junction bases outside the gene matches: 11. The CDR3 sequence: CASSVVPSQGVDEQFF. CDR3 in DNA: TGTGCCAGCAGCGTAGTCCCCAGCCAGGGGGTCGATGAGCAGTTCTTC. Variable domain in full (rest from reference TRBV9 and TRBJ2-1): DSGVTQTPKHLITATGQRVTLRCSPRSGDLSVYWYQQSLDQGLQFLIQYYNGEERAKGNILERFSAQQFPDLHSELNLSSLELGDSALYFCASSVVPSQGVDEQFFGPGTRLTVL.

This clone was seen only a few times. The chain couples TRBV23-1 to TRBJ2-5; 10 bases agree with TRBD1. TRBV23-1 is an ORF, with its function uncertain. Trimming cost V 0 bases and J 2 bases; bases outside gene matches: 12. There are 19 residues in the CDR3. This chain's CDR3 is CASSQSWDRGREGQETQYF. CDR3 bases: TGCGCCAGCAGTCAATCGTGGGACAGGGGTCGAGAGGGACAAGAGACCCAGTACTTC.

This clone was recorded a few times. The chain has TRBV14 and TRBJ1-1; possibly TRBD1 for D (6 bases). The CDR3 covers 15 residues. Per germline, CDR1 SGHDN and CDR2 FVKESK. V was clipped by 1 base and J by 4 bases, with 13 bases between them. DNA of the CDR3: TGTGCCAGCAGCCAAGGTCATCAGGGGAGCACTGAAGCTTTCTTT. Translated: CASSQGHQGSTEAFF.

V is TRBV5-5 and J is TRBJ1-1; TRBD1 agrees at 7 bases. V dropped 3 bases and J dropped 1; count of bases not matched to a gene: 12. This CDR3 contains 17 residues. Germline V CDR1 and CDR2: SGHKS, YYEKEE (reference sequence). The CDR3 loop reads CASSYATDRRPNTEAFF. The CDR3 coding sequence is TGTGCCAGCAGCTACGCCACGGACAGGAGACCGAACACTGAAGCTTTCTTT.

This chain joins TRBV5-4 and TRBJ2-7; TRBD2 aligns across 9 bases. Germline-derived CDR1 and CDR2 are SGHNT and YYREEE (reference sequence). The V gene end was trimmed by 5 bases and the J gene end by 4 bases; junction bases not matched to a gene: 7. This CDR3 has 14 residues. The CDR3 bases are TGTGCCAGCAGTTTATCTAGCGGGATATACGAGCAGTACTTC. This encodes CASSLSSGIYEQYF.

The table lists this clone with a count of one. J is TRBJ1-6 and V is TRBV6-5; a possible D gene is TRBD1 (6 bases). The germline V gene encodes CDR1 MNHEY and CDR2 SVGAGI. Trimming left V 8 bases short and J 3 bases short, with 11 bases between. The CDR3 is made up of 14 amino acids. The CDR3 sequence: CASSGGHYNSPLHF. CDR3 sequence (DNA): TGTGCCAGCTCCGGGGGGCACTATAATTCACCCCTCCACTTT.

The V gene is TRBV9, the J gene TRBJ2-5, with 11 bases aligning to TRBD2. Germline loops: CDR1 SGDLS, CDR2 YYNGEE. V lost 4 bases, J lost 1 base, and 6 bases stayed unmatched. The CDR3 is 16 amino acids. For the CDR3, the DNA is TGTGCCAGCAGCATCACAGGACTAGCGGGCCAAGAGACCCAGTACTTC. This translates into CASSITGLAGQETQYF.

CDR3 amino acids: CASSEEHPRDTQYF. The CDR3 nucleotides are TGCGCCAGCAGTGAGGAGCATCCTCGGGATACGCAGTATTTT. This chain links TRBV10-1 with TRBJ2-3, with D uncertain. Germline assignment: CDR1 WNHNN and CDR2 SYGVQD (reference sequence). Trimming removed 2 bases at V and 6 bases at J, with 12 bases between. The CDR3 runs to 14 residues.

The chain couples TRBV5-4 to TRBJ2-4; TRBD1 agrees at 10 bases. CDR3 size: 16 residues. Germline assignment: CDR1 SGHNT and CDR2 YYREEE (reference sequence). V lost 0 bases to trimming and J lost 6 bases; unmatched junction nucleotides: 6. CDR3 DNA sequence: TGTGCCAGCAGCTTGGTGGGGACAGGGGTGGGAAACATTCAGTACTTC. Residues: CASSLVGTGVGNIQYF.

The chain recombines TRBV5-5 with TRBJ2-2; 11 nucleotides line up with TRBD2. CDR3 size: 15 residues. The V gene end was trimmed by 4 bases and the J gene end by 10 bases; junction bases not matched to a gene: 9. Looked up from germline, CDR1 is SGHKS and CDR2 is YYEKEE (reference sequence). The CDR3 DNA reads TGTGCCAGCAGCGAGCTAGCGGGGGGACGGCAGGAGCTGTTTTTT. The encoded protein is CASSELAGGRQELFF. The full variable domain, in which reference TRBV5-5 and TRBJ2-2 provide the parts outside the CDR3, is DAGVTQSPTHLIKTRGQQVTLRCSPISGHKSVSWYQQVLGQGPQFIFQYYEKEERGRGNFPDRFSARQFPNYSSELNVNALLLGDSALYLCASSELAGGRQELFFGEGSRLTVL.

The table lists this clone with a few counts. V gene TRBV10-3 combines with J gene TRBJ2-7; a possible D gene is TRBD1 (6 bases). Trimming pared 3 bases from V and 5 bases from J, leaving 8 bases between. CDR1 and CDR2 from the germline V gene are ENHRY and SYGVKD. The CDR3 is made up of 12 amino acids. The CDR3 region has the DNA TGTGCCATCAGTGACCCAGGGGACGAGCAGTACTTC. It translates to CAISDPGDEQYF.

The chain recombines TRBV29-1 with TRBJ1-1; D ambiguous. The CDR3 contains 13 residues. The ends were cut back, 1 base at V and 0 bases at J, with 6 bases in the middle. Germline loops: CDR1 SQVTM, CDR2 ANQGSEA. CDR3 in amino acids: CSVEVQMNTEAFF. CDR3 DNA: TGCAGCGTTGAAGTACAGATGAACACTGAAGCTTTCTTT.

A few counts support this clone. The chain couples TRBV7-8 to TRBJ1-1; tentative D call: TRBD1 (6 bases). CDR1 and CDR2 (germline): SGHVS, FQNEAQ. The CDR3 sequence is 14 residues long. Trimming left V 7 bases short and J 5 bases short, with 17 bases between. As DNA, the CDR3 is TGTGCCAGCATTAAAGGCAGGGGATATACTGAAGCTTTCTTT. Its protein is CASIKGRGYTEAFF. The complete variable domain, with remaining parts taken from reference TRBV7-8 and TRBJ1-1, reads GAGVSQSPRYKVAKRGQDVALRCDPISGHVSLFWYQQALGQGPEFLTYFQNEAQLDKSGLPSDRFFAERPEGSVSTLKIQRTQQEDSAVYLCASIKGRGYTEAFFGQGTRLTVV.

The genes are TRBV2 and TRBJ2-2; 7 bases line up with TRBD1. This CDR3 spans 15 amino acids. V trimming: 5 bases; J trimming: 2 bases; junction bases outside the gene matches: 5. CDR1 is SNHLY, CDR2 FYNNEI, per germline. This CDR3 is CASSLRDRNTGELFF. CDR3 sequence (DNA): TGTGCCAGCAGTCTCCGGGACAGAAACACCGGGGAGCTGTTTTTT.

Here the CDR3 DNA reads TGTGCCTGGGAAACAGGGCTCCATAATTCACCCCTCCACTTT. Residues: CAWETGLHNSPLHF. The chain couples TRBV30 to TRBJ1-6, with D perhaps TRBD1 (6 bases). Trimming pared 5 bases from V and 5 bases from J, leaving 13 bases between. From germline, CDR1 is GTSNPN and CDR2 SVGIG (reference sequence). The CDR3 covers 14 residues.

This clone occurred once. The chain links TRBV7-8 to TRBJ2-7; no clear D. The CDR3 length is 15 residues. Per the germline V gene, CDR1 is SGHVS and CDR2 is FQNEAQ. The V end lost 5 bases, the J end lost 1 base, and 15 bases lay between the germline ends. CDR3 DNA: TGTGCCAGCAGCCCTAGGAGTAGTATTTCCTACGAGCAGTACTTC. Its protein product is CASSPRSSISYEQYF.

The CDR3 loop reads CASSLAQGPPGETQYF. CDR3 in DNA: TGCGCCAGCAGCTTGGCACAGGGGCCTCCGGGAGAGACCCAGTACTTC. The genes are TRBV5-1 and TRBJ2-5, with TRBD1 matching 7 bases. From germline, CDR1 is SGHRS and CDR2 YFSETQ. The CDR3 loop spans 16 amino acids. V lost 0 bases to trimming and J lost 4 bases; unmatched junction nucleotides: 9.

The chain carries TRBV5-1 and TRBJ2-7; 10 nucleotides agree with TRBD1. Germline V gene lookup returns CDR1 SGHRS and CDR2 YFSETQ. The CDR3 contains 15 residues. With V trimmed by 0 bases and J by 4 bases, 4 bases remained unmatched. This chain's CDR3 is CASSLAGQGPYEQYF. The CDR3 nucleotides read TGCGCCAGCAGCTTGGCGGGACAGGGGCCGTACGAGCAGTACTTC.

This clone was recorded a few times. A junction boundary mismatches the germline segment, possibly from a read error. This chain joins TRBV7-9 and TRBJ2-7; D may be TRBD1 (6 bases). The CDR3 is 12 residues long. The germline gives CDR1 SEHNR, CDR2 FQNEAQ (reference sequence). The CDR3 DNA follows: TGTTCCAGCAGCTCCCAGGGGTACGAGCAGTACTTC. It yields the protein CSSSSQGYEQYF.